One sample yielded the 2 T cell receptor beta chains listed below, sequenced in a study of CD8 T cells in acute hepatitis C reinfection. Time point specified: naive CD8 control sorted from an acute-time-point sample. This table comes from immunoSEQ multiplex PCR, and its TCRdb copy is limited to in-frame clones, with some not included. The sample consists of tens of thousands of clones, approximately 87% of them appearing once. Sequencing was carried out using naive CD8+ T cells from PBMCs. The receptors derive from a man between 25 and 39 years old with chronic hepatitis C.

V is TRBV4-1 and J is TRBJ2-3; a weak D match, TRBD2 (5 bases). The CDR3 is 15 residues long. Trimming took off 1 base at V and 2 bases at J, with 10 bases between the two ends. Germline CDR1 is MGHRA and CDR2 is YSYEKL. The chain's CDR3 is CASSQVEGYTDTQYF. The CDR3 nucleotides are TGCGCCAGCAGCCAAGTAGAGGGTTACACAGATACGCAGTATTTT.

This chain connects TRBV18 to TRBJ1-4; no reliable D call. CDR1 and CDR2 from the germline V gene are KGHSH and LQKENI. The CDR3 has 12 residues. Trimming took 2 bases from V and 7 from J, leaving 5 bases between them. In DNA, the CDR3 is TGTGCCAGCTCACCAGGGGTTGAAAAACTGTTTTTT. It translates to CASSPGVEKLFF.